This T cell receptor (beta chain) was profiled in a study of blood T cell repertoires in COVID-19. The CDR3 covers 17 residues. From germline, CDR1 is SEHNR and CDR2 FQNEAQ (reference sequence). V lost 5 bases and J lost 6; bases outside the gene matches: 10. Methods used by the authors: How many nucleated cells were present was estimated from reference gene primer amplification. Method: immunoSEQ multiplex PCR; TCRdb's copy keeps in-frame clones and lacks some. The V and J calls and clone size come from that table; D and trimming were worked out from the DNA. Among about 160,000 clones listed, less than 85% were seen once.

This TCR was recovered from a woman aged 40 to 50 with COVID-19, enrolled during active disease. The specimen sequenced was peripheral blood. V gene TRBV7-9 combines with J gene TRBJ2-1; 13 bases match TRBD2. CDR3 loop: CASSLIPGLAGTNEQFF. CDR3 bases: TGTGCCAGCAGCCTAATCCCGGGACTAGCGGGAACCAATGAGCAGTTCTTC.